These T cell receptor beta chains were read from a single sample in a study of shared clonotypes between healthy human individuals. The repertoire was sequenced with immunoSEQ multiplex PCR; TCRdb's copy has only in-frame clones and lacks some. Of 780,000 or so clones listed, over 60% were seen once; the top ten hold 1.8%. Sequencing was done on a sample of memory CD4+ T cells sorted from blood. These TCRs come from a woman in her twenties or thirties in good health. CDR3s include the opening cysteine and the closing phenylalanine or tryptophan.

j_call,v_call,cdr3_aa
TRBJ2-1,TRBV7-6,CASSSPGTGNNEQFF
TRBJ1-4,TRBV5-1,CASSLQPGRDEKLFF
TRBJ2-7,TRBV19,CASSIDPRGSSYEQYF
TRBJ2-5,TRBV9,CASSVMGLAEETQYF
TRBJ1-4,TRBV5-1,CASGRQGDTNEKLFF
TRBJ2-3,TRBV23-1,CASSQEVSPDTQYF
TRBJ2-1,TRBV11-2,CASSPPQGRGNEQFF
TRBJ2-7,TRBV4-1,CASSQPTSGSYEQYF
TRBJ2-1,TRBV11-2,CASSPGSDEQFF
TRBJ1-4,TRBV19,CASSIADRVMANEKLFF
TRBJ2-7,TRBV27,CASSSPGFTGGTSYEQYF
TRBJ2-7,TRBV5-4,CASRVSLDYEQYF
TRBJ2-7,TRBV9,CASSPGQVAPYEQYF
TRBJ2-1,TRBV18,CASSDYSSGARISYNEQFF
TRBJ2-3,TRBV28,CASTASEGGTDTQYF
TRBJ1-1,TRBV5-1,CASSLSLRTEAFF
TRBJ2-5,TRBV6-5,CASSYSAGVGETQYF
TRBJ2-5,TRBV28,CASSLWLGLQETQYF
TRBJ2-6,TRBV2,CASSPSGANVLTF
TRBJ2-3,TRBV29-1,CSVAGTGGSDTQYF
TRBJ2-2,TRBV7-8,CASSSDSRLNTGELFF
TRBJ2-7,TRBV19,CASSPDRVSWSYEQYF
TRBJ2-5,TRBV28,CASSPTRQVGTQYF
TRBJ2-1,TRBV15,CATSRDREGVAEQFF
TRBJ2-7,TRBV6-1,CASRGDRTYEQYF
TRBJ2-7,TRBV10-2,CASSEKGISYEQYF
TRBJ2-2,TRBV19,CASSGVGVGELFF
TRBJ2-5,TRBV28,CASSLSVAGGQETQYF
TRBJ2-7,TRBV6-5,CASSYRTSGFTYEQYF
TRBJ1-4,TRBV2,CASRWQETNEKLFF
TRBJ1-5,TRBV7-2,CASSFGQGLNQPQHF
TRBJ2-1,TRBV18,CASSPRDAYNEQFF
TRBJ2-7,TRBV6-1,CASSDKRTSGSYEQYF
TRBJ2-3,TRBV27,CASSTRQGTQYF
TRBJ2-5,TRBV7-9,CASSLGTGTGKETQYF
TRBJ2-1,TRBV18,CASSAQRTYNEQFF
TRBJ1-2,TRBV19,CASSRRYGYTF
TRBJ2-7,TRBV4-1,CASSQGSGGQYYEQYF
TRBJ1-1,TRBV7-2,CASSLVGGARTEAFF
TRBJ2-3,TRBV7-2,CASSLIAGGSTDTQYF
TRBJ1-2,TRBV7-2,CASSLGGQGADYGYTF
TRBJ2-3,TRBV5-5,CASSPGLAGTDTQYF
TRBJ2-1,TRBV9,CASSRTSGLNEQFF
TRBJ2-1,TRBV4-2,CASSHALGLAGEDNEQFF
TRBJ2-7,TRBV6-6,CASSYSSGSSYEQYF
TRBJ1-1,TRBV19,CASSRRLNTEAFF
TRBJ1-4,TRBV4-1,CASSQESGRNEKLFF
TRBJ1-1,TRBV6-1,CASSEGWNTEAFF
TRBJ2-3,TRBV7-4,CASSLWLAGVADTQYF
TRBJ2-3,TRBV27,CASSRSGASTDTQYF
TRBJ2-1,TRBV19,CASSIWGPDEQFF
TRBJ1-1,TRBV30,CAWSRQGARAEAFF
TRBJ2-7,TRBV2,CASSGQMGYEQYF